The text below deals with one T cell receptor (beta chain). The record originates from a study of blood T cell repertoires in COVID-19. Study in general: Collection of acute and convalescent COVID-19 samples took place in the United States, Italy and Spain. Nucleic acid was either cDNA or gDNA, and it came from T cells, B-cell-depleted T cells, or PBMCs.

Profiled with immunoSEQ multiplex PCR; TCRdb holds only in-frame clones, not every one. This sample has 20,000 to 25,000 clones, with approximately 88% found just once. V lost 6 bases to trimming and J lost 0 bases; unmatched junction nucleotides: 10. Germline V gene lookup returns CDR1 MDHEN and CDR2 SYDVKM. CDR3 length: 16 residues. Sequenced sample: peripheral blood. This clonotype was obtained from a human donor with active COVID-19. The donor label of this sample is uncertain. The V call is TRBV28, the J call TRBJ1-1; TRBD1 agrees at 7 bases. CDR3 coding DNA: TGTGCCAGCAGCCTGACAGGGACTGAAATGAACACTGAAGCTTTCTTT. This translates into CASSLTGTEMNTEAFF. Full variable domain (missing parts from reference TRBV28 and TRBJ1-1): DVKVTQSSRYLVKRTGEKVFLECVQDMDHENMFWYRQDPGLGLRLIYFSYDVKMKEKGDIPEGYSVSREKKERFSLILESASTNQTSMYLCASSLTGTEMNTEAFFGQGTRLTVV.